These T cell receptor beta chains were read from a single sample in a study of control samples from healthy donors and cancer patients. The assay was immunoSEQ multiplex PCR, and TCRdb's table has in-frame clones only and misses some. The table lists about 180,000 clones, roughly nine tenths of them singletons. Source material: blood. The receptors were sampled from a man aged 25 to 40 in good health. Each CDR3 is given without its conserved first and last residue. Some rows mark clone size as missing; the rest say once, few, many or name a class of expanded clone.

j_call v_call clone_size cdr3_aa
TRBJ1-5 TRBV30 . AWIVRDPEGNQPQH
TRBJ2-1 TRBV5-5 . ASSPGQGSYNEQF
TRBJ2-5 TRBV7-8 . ASSPSRSGGVPAY
TRBJ1-2 TRBV20-1 . SASYEGYT
TRBJ1-3 TRBV28 . ASSPTGVNGNTIY
TRBJ1-2 TRBV4-1 . ASSQGDRGGYGYT
TRBJ1-1 TRBV4-3 . ASSQGPGTNTEAF
TRBJ2-7 TRBV27 . ASSSYRVSGEQY
TRBJ1-1 TRBV10-3 . AISNIPGGGEAF
TRBJ1-5 TRBV2 . ASSPGLSQPQH
TRBJ1-2 TRBV12-3/TRBV12-4 . ASSLVTGNGYT
TRBJ1-2 TRBV19 . ASSFPPPGGAYGYT
TRBJ2-5 TRBV9 . ASSVGGWQETQY
TRBJ1-1 TRBV14 . ASSQAAGDTEAF
TRBJ1-3 TRBV28 . ASSLRGTGSGNTIY
TRBJ2-1 TRBV5-4 . ASKQGTEGYNEQF
TRBJ2-1 TRBV10-3 . AIRIEGGPSNEQF
TRBJ1-4 TRBV4-2 . ASSHPGQGYEKLF
TRBJ2-5 TRBV27 . ASSLDSMGPPETQY
TRBJ1-1 TRBV30 . AWTDRGTEAF
TRBJ2-2 TRBV6-6 . ASSYSPSGGELF
TRBJ1-1 TRBV5-1 . ASSLGEAEAF
TRBJ2-1 TRBV6-1 . ASSESYLAGGPTYNEQF
TRBJ1-5 TRBV29-1 . SVPGHTRDQPQH
TRBJ1-5 TRBV4-1 . ASSQSDSQPQH
TRBJ1-2 TRBV5-1 few ASSGTGTENYGYT
TRBJ2-3 TRBV9 . ASSVGASGADTQY
TRBJ2-2 TRBV7-9 . ASSLIRGANTGELF
TRBJ2-7 TRBV5-1 . ASSLGGFAQY
TRBJ2-1 TRBV6-4 . ASSDPARGNEQF
TRBJ1-2 TRBV14 . ASSQRPGGYGYT
TRBJ2-5 TRBV5-1 . PSSGGHLGETQY
TRBJ1-1 TRBV5-5 . ASRTPGAMNTEAF
TRBJ2-3 TRBV5-1 . ASSQGQGGGTDTQY
TRBJ2-1 TRBV27 . ASSLPRTRQHEQF
TRBJ2-7 TRBV28 . ASRPSPGRSYEQY
TRBJ1-2 TRBV5-4 few AYRGIGYT
TRBJ1-5 TRBV3-1/TRBV3-2 . ASSQGFQPQH
TRBJ2-5 TRBV5-8 . ASSVKGIQETQY
TRBJ2-7 TRBV6-1 . ASGGSSSYEQY
TRBJ1-4 TRBV4-1 . ASSQVGVFNEKLF
TRBJ1-5 TRBV4-3 . ASSQDRGGSNQPQH
TRBJ2-1 TRBV5-1 few ASSFGDSYNEQF
TRBJ2-2 TRBV28 . AVGTSSSGELF
TRBJ1-6 TRBV3-1/TRBV3-2 . ASSQSGSNSPLH
TRBJ1-4 TRBV6-1 . ASSELTATNEKLF
TRBJ2-1 TRBV5-1 once ASSLQTGGIGRVNEQF
TRBJ2-7 TRBV4-1 . ASSRTEDKGEQY
TRBJ2-1 TRBV13 . ASSPMIAVSSYNEQF
TRBJ2-1 TRBV5-4 . ASNAGGSNNEQF
TRBJ2-7 TRBV12-3/TRBV12-4 . ASSPQETYEQY
TRBJ1-3 TRBV24-1 . ATRVSGNTIY
TRBJ1-1 TRBV4-1 . ASSRTGIGGGTEAF
TRBJ2-5 TRBV30 . AWSIQQQETQY
TRBJ1-1 TRBV2 few ASSSREGNTEAF
TRBJ2-2 TRBV27 . ASSLSRRADTGELF
TRBJ1-2 TRBV18 . ASSGTGGADGYT
TRBJ1-5 TRBV2 . ASSDWAAEGGNQPQH
TRBJ2-1 TRBV19 . ASSRDRGLGEEQF